The next 8 T cell receptor beta chains were all read from a single sample in a study of blood T cell repertoires in COVID-19. Here immunoSEQ multiplex PCR was the method, and the copy in TCRdb shows in-frame clones only, minus some. The top ten hold 6.9% of the sample, which has about 300,000 clones, 88% seen once. The material sequenced was peripheral blood. The receptors were gathered from a woman younger than 45 who had recovered from COVID-19.

This clone appeared a single time. An end of the junction does not agree with germline; a read error may underlie this. The rearrangement joins TRBV4-1 to TRBJ1-5; unclear D gene. Per germline, CDR1 MGHRA and CDR2 YSYEKL. The CDR3 is 15 residues long. CDR3 loop: CASSEEGAGNQPQHF. CDR3 nucleotides: TGCGCCAGCAGCGAAGAAGGCGCGGGCAATCAGCCCCAGCATTTT.

The chain is built from TRBV11-2 and TRBJ2-5; 11 positions match TRBD2. Trimming at V came to 7 bases and at J to 4 bases, leaving 2 bases not matched to a gene. CDR1 and CDR2 (germline): SGHAT, FQNNGV. This CDR3 has 13 residues. This CDR3 is CASTLAGAETQYF. The CDR3 DNA reads as TGTGCCAGCACACTAGCGGGGGCAGAGACCCAGTACTTC. The full variable domain, rest sourced from reference TRBV11-2 and TRBJ2-5, is EAGVAQSPRYKIIEKRQSVAFWCNPISGHATLYWYQQILGQGPKLLIQFQNNGVVDDSQLPKDRFSAERLKGVDSTLKIQPAKLEDSAVYLCASTLAGAETQYFGPGTRLLVL.

This clone was observed once. The chain is built from TRBV7-2 and TRBJ2-5; TRBD2 matches 7 bases. Unmatched junction bases numbered 4, after V lost 6 bases and J lost 0 bases. In germline, CDR1 is SGHTA, CDR2 FQGNSA. CDR3 length: 14 residues. The CDR3 protein is CASRAAGYQETQYF. CDR3 DNA: TGTGCCAGCAGAGCAGCGGGGTACCAAGAGACCCAGTACTTC.

The J gene is TRBJ2-5, the V gene TRBV6-5, with D possibly matching TRBD1 (6 bases). Trimming removed 2 bases from V and 4 bases from J, with 8 bases in between. The CDR3 runs to 13 residues. The germline gives CDR1 MNHEY, CDR2 SVGAGI. Here the CDR3 reads CASSYGGVETQYF. DNA for the CDR3: TGTGCCAGCAGTTACGGGGGCGTAGAGACCCAGTACTTC.

This clone was counted a few times. The chain is built from TRBV7-2 and TRBJ1-6; D unclear. This CDR3 region has 12 residues. V was pared by 3 bases and J by 7 bases, with 4 bases between. Germline loops: CDR1 SGHTA, CDR2 FQGNSA. CDR3 sequence reads: CASSLGNSPLHF. The CDR3 nucleotides are TGTGCCAGCAGCTTGGGCAATTCACCCCTCCACTTT.

The chain carries TRBV5-8 and TRBJ2-3, with 7 bases lining up with TRBD2. This CDR3 region has 15 residues. Germline-derived CDR1 and CDR2 are SGHTS and YDEGEE. Trimming removed 4 bases from V and 3 bases from J; junction bases left unmatched: 8. The DNA for the CDR3 is TGTGCCAGCAGCCCCGGACTAGTAGCAACAGATACGCAGTATTTT. Amino acid sequence: CASSPGLVATDTQYF.

The J gene is TRBJ1-6, the V gene TRBV7-2, with unresolved D. The CDR3 runs 12 residues. Germline V CDR1 and CDR2: SGHTA, FQGNSA. The V gene lost 5 bases and the J gene lost 9 bases, with 8 bases spanning the gap. The CDR3: CASSPPFSPLHF. The CDR3 DNA reads TGTGCCAGCAGCCCCCCTTTTTCACCCCTCCACTTT.

This chain joins TRBV9 and TRBJ2-5; 8 nucleotides align to TRBD2. The CDR3 length is 16 residues. The V gene end was trimmed by 4 bases and the J gene end by 5 bases; junction bases not matched to a gene: 13. From germline, CDR1 is SGDLS and CDR2 YYNGEE. The DNA of the CDR3 is TGTGCCAGCAGCCTTTCCGGGGGGGCTGGTCCGGAGACCCAGTACTTC. Amino acid sequence: CASSLSGGAGPETQYF.